Here is one TCR beta chain with its context. What it binds is unknown. Libraries were prepared by immunoSEQ multiplex PCR; TCRdb keeps only in-frame clonotypes and omits some of them. The sample records roughly 700,000 clones, roughly 87% being singletons. The record originates from a study of shared clonotypes between healthy human individuals. Background on the study: CD4 naive cells filled three plates per donor, CD4 memory three, CD8 naive two and CD8 memory one. General observations from the study: Approximately 5.4% of naive CD4 clonotypes were common to several donors. Generation of non-shared clonotypes was less probable than generation of clonotypes shared by all four donors.

The healthy adult donors were HIV-negative and reported no recent acute infections or vaccinations. The sequence was obtained from a man aged 18 to 29 in good health. Some clones in this sample may be carry-over from other donors' samples. Sequencing was done on a sample of memory CD8+ T cells from PBMCs. As for subset: CD45RO+ cells pooled with CCR7-negative TemRA cells.

In nucleotides, the CDR3 is TGTGCCAGCAGCTTGACCGAGACCGAGGGGACAACTAATGAAAAACTGTTTTTT. Encoded protein: CASSLTETEGTTNEKLFF. The rearrangement links TRBV7-8 to TRBJ1-4, with D perhaps TRBD1 (5 bases). Trimming left V 3 bases short and J 0 bases short, with 17 bases between. The CDR3 spans 18 residues. CDR1 and CDR2 (germline): SGHVS, FQNEAQ.